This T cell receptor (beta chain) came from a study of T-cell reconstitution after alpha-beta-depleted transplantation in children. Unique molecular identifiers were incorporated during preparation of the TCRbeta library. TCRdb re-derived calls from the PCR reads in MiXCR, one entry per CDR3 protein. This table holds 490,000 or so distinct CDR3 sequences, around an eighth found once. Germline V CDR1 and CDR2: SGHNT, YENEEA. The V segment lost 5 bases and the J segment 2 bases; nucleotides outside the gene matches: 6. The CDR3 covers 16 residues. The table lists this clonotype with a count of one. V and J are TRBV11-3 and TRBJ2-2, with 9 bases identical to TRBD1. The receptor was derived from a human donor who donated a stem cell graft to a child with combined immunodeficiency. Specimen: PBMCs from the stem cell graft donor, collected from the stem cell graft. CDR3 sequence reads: CASSRGTGTNTGELFF. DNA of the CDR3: TGTGCCAGCAGCCGGGGGACAGGGACTAACACCGGGGAGCTGTTTTTT. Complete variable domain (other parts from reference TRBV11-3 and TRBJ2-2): EAGVVQSPRYKIIEKKQPVAFWCNPISGHNTLYWYLQNLGQGPELLIRYENEEAVDDSQLPKDRFSAERLKGVDSTLKIQPAELGDSAVYLCASSRGTGTNTGELFFGEGSRLTVL.